The 11 T cell receptor beta chains presented below share a single source sample, sequenced in a study of T cell changes during pregnancy in multiple sclerosis. Measured with immunoSEQ multiplex PCR; TCRdb has only the in-frame clones, and not every one. The sample lists about 69,000 clones, roughly 92% occurring once. The sequencing used peripheral blood, collected in the third trimester of pregnancy. The receptors shown here come from a female donor in good health, enrolled as a control in a pregnancy study.

This clone was seen only once. The V and J genes are TRBV12-5 and TRBJ2-5; 8 bases match TRBD2. Germline assignment: CDR1 LGHNT and CDR2 FRNRAP. The CDR3 covers 13 residues. V dropped 7 bases and J dropped 5; count of bases not matched to a gene: 6. The CDR3 loop is CASVPGGRETQYF. The CDR3 DNA reads TGTGCTAGTGTTCCGGGGGGGCGGGAGACCCAGTACTTC.

The chain employs TRBV11-3 and TRBJ2-1, with 7 nucleotides matching TRBD2. The CDR3 length is 12 residues. V lost 5 bases, J lost 7 bases, and 2 bases stayed unmatched. The germline CDR1 and CDR2 sequences are SGHNT and YENEEA. The CDR3 is CASSRGVNEQFF. DNA of the CDR3: TGTGCCAGCAGCCGGGGGGTGAATGAGCAGTTCTTC.

This rearrangement joins TRBV7-2 to TRBJ2-6, with 7 nucleotides matching TRBD1. Germline V lookup: CDR1 SGHTA, CDR2 FQGNSA. This CDR3 spans 18 amino acids. V trimming: 5 bases; J trimming: 0 bases; junction bases outside the gene matches: 10. CDR3 in amino acids: CASSRGGYSFSGANVLTF. Here the CDR3 DNA reads TGTGCCAGCAGCCGAGGGGGCTATAGCTTCTCTGGGGCCAACGTCCTGACTTTC.

The chain has TRBV28 and TRBJ2-7; no clear D. The CDR3 loop spans 15 amino acids. From germline, CDR1 is MDHEN and CDR2 SYDVKM. The V and J ends lost 4 bases and 5 bases respectively, with 18 bases between them. CDR3 nucleotides: TGTGCCAGCAGTTCTATAGGAGTCGCTTTTGACGAGCAGTACTTC. Translation gives CASSSIGVAFDEQYF.

The V call is TRBV9, the J call TRBJ2-7; 7 bases line up with TRBD2. Germline CDR1 reads SGDLS; CDR2 reads YYNGEE. CDR3 length: 14 amino acids. Trimming removed 3 bases from V and 2 bases from J; junction bases left unmatched: 5. The DNA for the CDR3 is TGTGCCAGCAGCGCCGGGCTAGCGGCCTACGAGCAGTACTTC. Its protein product is CASSAGLAAYEQYF.

The chain joins TRBV5-5 to TRBJ2-5; 9 nucleotides match TRBD1. The CDR3 extends over 17 amino acids. Germline V gene lookup returns CDR1 SGHKS and CDR2 YYEKEE (reference sequence). V was clipped by 0 bases and J by 4 bases; unmatched bases: 10. Written as DNA, the CDR3 is TGTGCCAGCAGCTTGGAACTCCCGGGACAGGGTGGAGAGACCCAGTACTTC. It codes for CASSLELPGQGGETQYF.

The chain is built from TRBV10-1 and TRBJ2-5; D not resolved. Germline V CDR1 and CDR2: WNHNN, SYGVQD (reference sequence). The length of the CDR3 is 12 residues. Deletions cut 4 bases from V and 4 bases from J, with 7 bases between. In DNA form, the CDR3 reads TGCGCCAGCAGTGGCAGGCGAGAGACCCAGTACTTC. Translation gives CASSGRRETQYF.

This chain connects TRBV19 to TRBJ2-5; D may be TRBD1 (6 bases). V was shortened by 4 bases and J by 4 bases, with 13 bases between the two germline ends. The CDR3 is made up of 14 amino acids. The germline V gene encodes CDR1 LNHDA and CDR2 SQIVND (reference sequence). The CDR3 nucleotides are TGTGCCAGTAGTACAGGGGTGGGTGTAGAGACCCAGTACTTC. This codes for CASSTGVGVETQYF.

The chain joins TRBV28 to TRBJ2-7; 11 bases are shared with TRBD1. The ends lost 4 bases at V and 2 bases at J; junction bases unmatched: 13. The CDR3 loop spans 18 amino acids. Germline CDR1 is MDHEN and CDR2 is SYDVKM. The CDR3 nucleotides read TGTGCCAGCAGTTCCCCGGCACGGACAGGGGGCGAGGCCTACGAGCAGTACTTC. The encoded protein is CASSSPARTGGEAYEQYF.

The chain combines TRBV7-2 with TRBJ1-2, with D uncertain. Trimming left V 1 base short and J 7 bases short, with 10 bases between. This CDR3 region has 13 residues. Germline lookup yields CDR1 SGHTA and CDR2 FQGNSA. For the CDR3, the DNA is TGTGCCAGCAGCTTAGGACGGGGAGGTGGCTACACCTTC. Amino acids: CASSLGRGGGYTF.

The gene calls are TRBV5-6 and TRBJ2-5; no clear D. The J call is doubtful: the DNA matches TRBJ2-7 better. Germline values: CDR1 SGHDT, CDR2 YYEEEE. This CDR3 comprises 13 residues. The CDR3 is CASSFGYGREQYF. CDR3 DNA sequence: TGTGCCAGCAGCTTCGGGTATGGTCGCGAGCAGTACTTC.